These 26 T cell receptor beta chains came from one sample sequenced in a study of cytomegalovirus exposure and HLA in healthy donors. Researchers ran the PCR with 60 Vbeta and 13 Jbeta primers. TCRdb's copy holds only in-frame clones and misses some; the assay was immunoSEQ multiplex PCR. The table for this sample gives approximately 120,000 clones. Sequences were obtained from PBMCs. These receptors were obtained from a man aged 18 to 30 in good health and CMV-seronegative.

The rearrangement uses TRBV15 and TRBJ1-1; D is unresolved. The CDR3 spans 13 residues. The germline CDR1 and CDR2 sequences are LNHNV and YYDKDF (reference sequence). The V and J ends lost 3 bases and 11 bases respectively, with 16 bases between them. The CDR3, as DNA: TGTGCCACCAGCAGGACCGACACTGCGCGTGCTTTCTTT. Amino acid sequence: CATSRTDTARAFF.

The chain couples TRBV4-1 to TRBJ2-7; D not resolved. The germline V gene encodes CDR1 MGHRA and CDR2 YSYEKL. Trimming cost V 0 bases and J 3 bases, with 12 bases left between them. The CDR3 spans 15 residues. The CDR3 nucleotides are TGCGCCAGCAGCCAAGATCCAGCGCCGCACTACGAGCAGTACTTC. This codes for CASSQDPAPHYEQYF.

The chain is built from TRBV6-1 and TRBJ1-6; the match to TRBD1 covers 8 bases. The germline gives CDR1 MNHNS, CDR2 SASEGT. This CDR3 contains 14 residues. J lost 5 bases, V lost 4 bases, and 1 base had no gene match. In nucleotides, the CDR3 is TGTGCCAGCAGTGGGGGACAGGATAATTCACCCCTCCACTTT. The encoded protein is CASSGGQDNSPLHF.

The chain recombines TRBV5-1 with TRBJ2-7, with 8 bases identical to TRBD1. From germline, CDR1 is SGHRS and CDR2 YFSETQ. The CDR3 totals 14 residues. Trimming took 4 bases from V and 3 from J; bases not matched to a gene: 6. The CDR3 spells CASSLLTGDYEQYF. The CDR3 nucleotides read TGCGCCAGCAGCCTGCTGACAGGGGACTACGAGCAGTACTTC.

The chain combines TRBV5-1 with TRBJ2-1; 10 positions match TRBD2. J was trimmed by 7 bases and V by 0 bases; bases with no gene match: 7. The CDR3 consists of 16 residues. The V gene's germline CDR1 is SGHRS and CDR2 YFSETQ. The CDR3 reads CASSLASGGAWNEQFF. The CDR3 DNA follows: TGCGCCAGCAGCTTGGCCAGCGGGGGGGCGTGGAATGAGCAGTTCTTC.

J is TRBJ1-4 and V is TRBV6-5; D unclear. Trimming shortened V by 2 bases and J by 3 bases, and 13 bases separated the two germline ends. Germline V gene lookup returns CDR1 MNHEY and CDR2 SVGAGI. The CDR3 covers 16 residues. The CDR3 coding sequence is TGTGCCAGCAGTTACAACGCGGAGGCAGCTAATGAAAAACTGTTTTTT. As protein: CASSYNAEAANEKLFF.

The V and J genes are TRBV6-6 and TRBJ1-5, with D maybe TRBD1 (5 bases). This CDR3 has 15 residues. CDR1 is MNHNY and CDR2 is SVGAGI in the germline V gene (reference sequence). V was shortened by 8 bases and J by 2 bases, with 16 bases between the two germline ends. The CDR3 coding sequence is TGTGCCAGCTGCGTCGGGGGGGGTGGCAATCAGCCCCAGCATTTT. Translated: CASCVGGGGNQPQHF.

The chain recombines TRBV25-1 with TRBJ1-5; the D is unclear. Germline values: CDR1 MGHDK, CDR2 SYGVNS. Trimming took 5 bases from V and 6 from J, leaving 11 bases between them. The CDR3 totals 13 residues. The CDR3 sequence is CASSPYGSQPQHF. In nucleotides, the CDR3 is TGTGCCAGCAGTCCCTATGGGAGTCAGCCCCAGCATTTT.

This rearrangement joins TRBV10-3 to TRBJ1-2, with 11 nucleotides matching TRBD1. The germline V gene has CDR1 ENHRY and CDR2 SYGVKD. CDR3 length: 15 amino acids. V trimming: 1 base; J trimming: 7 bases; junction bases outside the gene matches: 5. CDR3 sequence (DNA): TGTGCCATCAGTGAGTTCGGACAGGGGGCCTCTGGCTACACCTTC. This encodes CAISEFGQGASGYTF.

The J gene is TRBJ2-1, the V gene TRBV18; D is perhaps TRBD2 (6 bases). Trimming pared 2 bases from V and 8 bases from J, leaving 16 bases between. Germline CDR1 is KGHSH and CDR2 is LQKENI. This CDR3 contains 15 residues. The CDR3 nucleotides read TGTGCCAGCTCACCAAGTCTTGGGGGAGGCGATGAGCAGTTCTTC. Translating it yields CASSPSLGGGDEQFF.

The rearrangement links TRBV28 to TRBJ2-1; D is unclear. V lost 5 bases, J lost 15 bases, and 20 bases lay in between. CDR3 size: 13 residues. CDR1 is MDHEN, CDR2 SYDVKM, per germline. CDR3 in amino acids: CASSPFLRSWPFF. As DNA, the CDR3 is TGTGCCAGCAGTCCATTCCTGCGGTCGTGGCCGTTCTTC.

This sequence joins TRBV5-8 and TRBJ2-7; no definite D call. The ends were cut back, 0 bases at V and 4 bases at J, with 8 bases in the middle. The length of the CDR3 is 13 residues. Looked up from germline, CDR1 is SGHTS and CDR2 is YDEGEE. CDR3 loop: CASSLDGLYEQYF. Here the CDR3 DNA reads TGTGCCAGCAGCTTGGACGGTCTGTACGAGCAGTACTTC.

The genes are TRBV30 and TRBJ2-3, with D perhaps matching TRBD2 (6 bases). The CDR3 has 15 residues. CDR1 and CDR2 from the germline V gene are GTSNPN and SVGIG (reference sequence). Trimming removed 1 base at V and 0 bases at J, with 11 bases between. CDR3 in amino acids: CAWSDGLTSTDTQYF. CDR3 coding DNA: TGTGCCTGGAGTGACGGACTAACCAGCACAGATACGCAGTATTTT.

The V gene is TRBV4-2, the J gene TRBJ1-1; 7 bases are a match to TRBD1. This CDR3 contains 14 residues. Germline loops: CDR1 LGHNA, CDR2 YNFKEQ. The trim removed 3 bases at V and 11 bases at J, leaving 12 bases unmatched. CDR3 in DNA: TGTGCCAGCAGCCAGTCGGACAGGCCGAAGGGCGCTTTCTTT. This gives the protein CASSQSDRPKGAFF.

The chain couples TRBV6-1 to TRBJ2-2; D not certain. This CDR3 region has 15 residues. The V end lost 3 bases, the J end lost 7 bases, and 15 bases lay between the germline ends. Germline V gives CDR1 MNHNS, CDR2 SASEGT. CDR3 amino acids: CASSDFLEPRGELFF. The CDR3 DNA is TGTGCCAGCAGTGATTTTTTGGAGCCCCGCGGGGAGCTGTTTTTT.

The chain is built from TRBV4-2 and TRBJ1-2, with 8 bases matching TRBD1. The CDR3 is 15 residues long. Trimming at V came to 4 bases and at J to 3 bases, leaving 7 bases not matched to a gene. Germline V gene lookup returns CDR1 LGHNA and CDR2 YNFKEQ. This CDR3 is CASSREQGEDYGYTF. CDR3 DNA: TGTGCCAGCAGCCGGGAACAGGGGGAGGACTATGGCTACACCTTC.

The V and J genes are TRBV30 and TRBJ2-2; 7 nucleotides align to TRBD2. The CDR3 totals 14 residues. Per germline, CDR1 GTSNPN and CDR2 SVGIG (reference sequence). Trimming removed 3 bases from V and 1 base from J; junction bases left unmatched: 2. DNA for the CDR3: TGTGCCTGGAGGGTAGCGGGGAACACCGGGGAGCTGTTTTTT. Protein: CAWRVAGNTGELFF.

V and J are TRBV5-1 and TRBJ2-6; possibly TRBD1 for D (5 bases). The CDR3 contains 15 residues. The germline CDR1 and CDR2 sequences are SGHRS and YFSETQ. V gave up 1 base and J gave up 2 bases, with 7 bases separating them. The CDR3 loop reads CASSLLGAGANVLTF. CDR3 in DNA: TGCGCCAGCAGCTTGCTAGGGGCTGGGGCCAACGTCCTGACTTTC.

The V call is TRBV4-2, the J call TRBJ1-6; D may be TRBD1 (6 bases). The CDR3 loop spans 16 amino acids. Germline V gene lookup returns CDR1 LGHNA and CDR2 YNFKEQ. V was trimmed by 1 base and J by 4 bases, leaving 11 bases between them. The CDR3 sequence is CASSQGTVLYNSPLHF. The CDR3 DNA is TGTGCCAGCAGCCAAGGGACAGTCTTATATAATTCACCCCTCCACTTT.

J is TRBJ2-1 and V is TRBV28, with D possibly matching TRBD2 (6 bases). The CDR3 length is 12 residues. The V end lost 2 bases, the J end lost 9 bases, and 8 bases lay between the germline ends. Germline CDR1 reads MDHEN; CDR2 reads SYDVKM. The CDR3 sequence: CASSLGGIEQFF. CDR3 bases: TGTGCCAGCAGTTTAGGCGGGATTGAGCAGTTCTTC.

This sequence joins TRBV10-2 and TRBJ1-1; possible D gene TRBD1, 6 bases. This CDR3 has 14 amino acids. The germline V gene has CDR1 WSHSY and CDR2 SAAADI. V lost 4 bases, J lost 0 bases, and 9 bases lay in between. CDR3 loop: CASSVDSLNTEAFF. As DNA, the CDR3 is TGCGCCAGCAGTGTGGACAGTCTGAACACTGAAGCTTTCTTT.

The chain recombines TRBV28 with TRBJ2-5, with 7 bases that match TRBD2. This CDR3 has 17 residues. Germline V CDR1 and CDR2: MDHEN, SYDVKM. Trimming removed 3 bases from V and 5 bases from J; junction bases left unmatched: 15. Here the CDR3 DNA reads TGTGCCAGCAGTTTCCAGGACCTGGGGAGGGGAGTGGAGACCCAGTACTTC. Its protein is CASSFQDLGRGVETQYF.

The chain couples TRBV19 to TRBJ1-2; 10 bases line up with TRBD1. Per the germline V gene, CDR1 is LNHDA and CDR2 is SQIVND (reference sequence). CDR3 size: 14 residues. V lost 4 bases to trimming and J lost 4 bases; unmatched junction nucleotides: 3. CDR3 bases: TGTGCCAGTAGTACCAGGGACAGGGGCTATGGCTACACCTTC. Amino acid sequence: CASSTRDRGYGYTF. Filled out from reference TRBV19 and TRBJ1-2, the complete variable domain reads DGGITQSPKYLFRKEGQNVTLSCEQNLNHDAMYWYRQDPGQGLRLIYYSQIVNDFQKGDIAEGYSVSREKKESFPLTVTSAQKNPTAFYLCASSTRDRGYGYTFGSGTRLTVV.

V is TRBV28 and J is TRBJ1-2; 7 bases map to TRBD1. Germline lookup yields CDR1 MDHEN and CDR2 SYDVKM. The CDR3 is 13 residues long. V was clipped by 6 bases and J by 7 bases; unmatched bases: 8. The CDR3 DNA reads TGTGCCAGCAGAGATGGGACAGCGGCTGGCTACACCTTC. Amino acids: CASRDGTAAGYTF.

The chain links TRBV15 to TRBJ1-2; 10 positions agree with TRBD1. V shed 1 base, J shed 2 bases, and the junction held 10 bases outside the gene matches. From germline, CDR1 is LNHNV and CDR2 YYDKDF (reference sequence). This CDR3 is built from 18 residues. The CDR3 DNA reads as TGTGCCACCAGCAGAGGTTCGGGACAGGGGTTCGGAAACTATGGCTACACCTTC. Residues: CATSRGSGQGFGNYGYTF.

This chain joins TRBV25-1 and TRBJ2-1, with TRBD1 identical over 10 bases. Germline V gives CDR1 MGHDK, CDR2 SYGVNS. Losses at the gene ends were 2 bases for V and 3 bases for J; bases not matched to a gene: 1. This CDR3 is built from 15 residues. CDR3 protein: CASSEGTGDYNEQFF. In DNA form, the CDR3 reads TGTGCCAGCAGTGAAGGGACAGGGGACTACAATGAGCAGTTCTTC.